This TCR beta chain was found in a study of T cells in localized non-small cell lung cancer. V was cut by 6 bases and J by 8 bases, with 22 bases left in between. This CDR3 spans 15 amino acids. Germline CDR1 LNHDA, CDR2 SQIVND (reference sequence). Only in-frame clones appear in the TCRdb table, and some are missing; sequencing was by immunoSEQ multiplex PCR. Of 130,000 or so clones in the sample, around 89% were seen once. Whole-study findings and limits: It was uninvolved adjacent lung that showed the highest T cell clonality, exceeding tumor. Appearance in adjacent lung was seen for a median about 58 of the top 100 tumor clones. Longer overall survival associated with higher blood T cell density; shorter survival with higher adjacent-lung clonality.

Comment on this clone: Its specificity is not known.

This chain joins TRBV19 and TRBJ1-2, with D tentatively TRBD1 (5 bases). This sample comprised peripheral blood, obtained before any cancer treatment. This receptor was taken from a female donor over 55 with stage I lung adenocarcinoma. The CDR3 region is CASSKEEGVPSGYTF. The CDR3 bases are TGTGCCAGTAGCAAAGAGGAAGGGGTCCCTTCGGGCTACACCTTC.